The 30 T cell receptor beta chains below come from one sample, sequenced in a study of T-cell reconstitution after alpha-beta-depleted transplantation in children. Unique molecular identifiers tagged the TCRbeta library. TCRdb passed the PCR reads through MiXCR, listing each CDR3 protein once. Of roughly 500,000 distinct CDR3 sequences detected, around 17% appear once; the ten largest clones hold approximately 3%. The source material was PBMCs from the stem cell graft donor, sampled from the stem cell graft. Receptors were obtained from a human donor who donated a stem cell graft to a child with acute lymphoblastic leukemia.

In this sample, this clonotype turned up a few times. The CDR3 protein is CSATGGMADTQYF. CDR3 DNA: TGCAGTGCTACGGGAGGGATGGCAGATACGCAGTATTTT. This chain uses TRBV20-1 with TRBJ2-3; 8 bases line up with TRBD2. J was trimmed by 4 bases and V by 4 bases; bases with no gene match: 4. This CDR3 contains 13 residues. Germline V gene sequence: CDR1 DFQATT, CDR2 SNEGSKA (reference sequence).

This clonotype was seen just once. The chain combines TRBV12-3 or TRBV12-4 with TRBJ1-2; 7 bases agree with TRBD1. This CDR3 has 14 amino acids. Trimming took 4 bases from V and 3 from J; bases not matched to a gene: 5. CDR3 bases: TGTGCCAGCAGTTCACAGGGGACTGACTATGGCTACACCTTC. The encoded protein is CASSSQGTDYGYTF.

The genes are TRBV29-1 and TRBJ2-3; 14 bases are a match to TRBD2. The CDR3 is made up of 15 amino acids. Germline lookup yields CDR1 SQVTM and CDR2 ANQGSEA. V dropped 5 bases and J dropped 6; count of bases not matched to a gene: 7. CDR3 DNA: TGCAGCGTTAGGACTAGCGGGAGGTCTGCGGATACGCAGTATTTT. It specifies CSVRTSGRSADTQYF.

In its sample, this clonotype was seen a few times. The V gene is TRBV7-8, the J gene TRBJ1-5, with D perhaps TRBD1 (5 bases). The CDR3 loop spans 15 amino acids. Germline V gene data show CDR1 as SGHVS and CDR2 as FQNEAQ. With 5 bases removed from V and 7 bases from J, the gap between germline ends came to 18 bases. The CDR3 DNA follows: TGTGCCAGCAGCCCAGCGCGCGCAGGGATCCAGCCCCAGCATTTT. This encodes CASSPARAGIQPQHF.

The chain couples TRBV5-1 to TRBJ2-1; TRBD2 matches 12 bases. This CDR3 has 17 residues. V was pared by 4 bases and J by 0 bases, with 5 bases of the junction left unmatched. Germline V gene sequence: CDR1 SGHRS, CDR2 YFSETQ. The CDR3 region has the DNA TGCGCCAGCAGCGATTTGACTAGCGGGAGCTCCTACAATGAGCAGTTCTTC. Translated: CASSDLTSGSSYNEQFF.

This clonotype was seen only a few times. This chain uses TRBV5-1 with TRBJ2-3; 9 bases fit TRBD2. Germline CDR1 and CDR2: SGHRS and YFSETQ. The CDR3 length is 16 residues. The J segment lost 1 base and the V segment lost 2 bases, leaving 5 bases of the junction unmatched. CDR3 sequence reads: CASSFRASGGTDTQYF. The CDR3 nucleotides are TGCGCCAGCAGCTTCCGGGCTAGCGGGGGCACAGATACGCAGTATTTT.

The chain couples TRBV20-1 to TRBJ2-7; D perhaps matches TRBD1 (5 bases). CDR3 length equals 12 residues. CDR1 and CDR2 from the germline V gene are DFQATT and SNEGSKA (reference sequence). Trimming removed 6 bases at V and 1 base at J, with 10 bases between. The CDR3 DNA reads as TGCAGTGCCCCGGACAATTCCTACGAGCAGTACTTC. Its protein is CSAPDNSYEQYF.

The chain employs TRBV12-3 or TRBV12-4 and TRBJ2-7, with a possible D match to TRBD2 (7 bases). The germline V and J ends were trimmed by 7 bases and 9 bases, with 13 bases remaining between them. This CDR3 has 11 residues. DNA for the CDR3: TGTGCCAGCACCGCGGCGGGGGCGCAGTACTTC. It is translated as CASTAAGAQYF.

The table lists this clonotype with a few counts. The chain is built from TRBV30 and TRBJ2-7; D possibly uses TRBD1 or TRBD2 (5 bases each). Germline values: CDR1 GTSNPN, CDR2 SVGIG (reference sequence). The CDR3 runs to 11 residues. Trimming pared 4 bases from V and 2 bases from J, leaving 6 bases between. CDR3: CAWMGAYEQYF. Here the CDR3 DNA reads TGTGCCTGGATGGGGGCCTACGAGCAGTACTTC. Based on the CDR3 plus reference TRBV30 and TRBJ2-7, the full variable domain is SQTIHQWPATLVQPVGSPLSLECTVEGTSNPNLYWYRQAAGRGLQLLFYSVGIGQISSEVPQNLSASRPQDRQFILSSKKLLLSDSGFYLCAWMGAYEQYFGPGTRLTVT.

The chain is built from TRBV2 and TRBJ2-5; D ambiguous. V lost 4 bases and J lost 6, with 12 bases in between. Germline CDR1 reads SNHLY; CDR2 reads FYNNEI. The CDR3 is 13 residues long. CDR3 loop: CASSGEGLKTQYF. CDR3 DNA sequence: TGTGCCAGCAGTGGCGAAGGGTTGAAGACCCAGTACTTC.

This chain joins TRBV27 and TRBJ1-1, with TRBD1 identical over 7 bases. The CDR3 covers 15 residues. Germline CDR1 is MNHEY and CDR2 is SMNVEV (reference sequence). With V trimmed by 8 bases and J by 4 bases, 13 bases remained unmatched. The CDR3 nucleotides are TGTGCCAGCGGCCCCCCTGGGACAGTCGGCACTGAAGCTTTCTTT. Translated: CASGPPGTVGTEAFF.

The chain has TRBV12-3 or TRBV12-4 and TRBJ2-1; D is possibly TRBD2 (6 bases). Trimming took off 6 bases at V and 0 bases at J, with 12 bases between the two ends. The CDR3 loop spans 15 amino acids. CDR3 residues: CASSETSSSYNEQFF. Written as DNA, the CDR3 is TGTGCCAGCAGCGAGACTAGTTCCTCCTACAATGAGCAGTTCTTC.

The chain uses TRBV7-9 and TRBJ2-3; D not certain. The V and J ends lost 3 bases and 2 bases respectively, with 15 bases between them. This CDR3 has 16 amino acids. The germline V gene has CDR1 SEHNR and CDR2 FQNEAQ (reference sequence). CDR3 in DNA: TGTGCCAGCAGCTTGGTCTTGTCTGAGTACACAGATACGCAGTATTTT. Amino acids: CASSLVLSEYTDTQYF.

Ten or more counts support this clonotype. CDR3: CASSLGQGSYNEQFF. The DNA for the CDR3 is TGTGCCAGCAGTTTGGGTCAGGGCTCCTACAATGAGCAGTTCTTC. The V and J genes are TRBV12-3 or TRBV12-4 and TRBJ2-1, with TRBD1 as a possible D gene (5 bases). The CDR3 has 15 residues. V dropped 3 bases and J dropped 0 bases, with 9 bases sitting between them.

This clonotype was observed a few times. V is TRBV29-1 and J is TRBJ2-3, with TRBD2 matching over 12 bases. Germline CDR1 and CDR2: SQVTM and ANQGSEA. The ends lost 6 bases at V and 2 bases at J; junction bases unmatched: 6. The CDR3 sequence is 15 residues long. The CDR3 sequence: CSVALAGGLTDTQYF. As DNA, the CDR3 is TGCAGCGTCGCACTAGCGGGAGGACTCACAGATACGCAGTATTTT.

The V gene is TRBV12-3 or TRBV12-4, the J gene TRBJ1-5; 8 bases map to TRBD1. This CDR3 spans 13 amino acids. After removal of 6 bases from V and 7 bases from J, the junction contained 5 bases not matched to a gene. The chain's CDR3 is CASRGQGGQPQHF. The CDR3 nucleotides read TGTGCCAGCAGAGGACAGGGAGGACAGCCCCAGCATTTT.

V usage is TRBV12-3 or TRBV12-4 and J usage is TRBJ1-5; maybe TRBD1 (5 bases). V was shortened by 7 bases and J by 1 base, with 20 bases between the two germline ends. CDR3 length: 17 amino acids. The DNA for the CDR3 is TGTGCCAGCAATCTTATAGGAATCGGGGGGAGCAATCAGCCCCAGCATTTT. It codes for CASNLIGIGGSNQPQHF.

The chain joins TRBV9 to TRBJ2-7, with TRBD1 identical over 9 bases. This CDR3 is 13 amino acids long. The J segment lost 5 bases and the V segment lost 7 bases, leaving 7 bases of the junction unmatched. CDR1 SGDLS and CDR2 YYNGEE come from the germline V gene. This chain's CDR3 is CASAPGTGNEQYF. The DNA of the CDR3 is TGTGCCAGCGCGCCGGGGACAGGGAACGAGCAGTACTTC.

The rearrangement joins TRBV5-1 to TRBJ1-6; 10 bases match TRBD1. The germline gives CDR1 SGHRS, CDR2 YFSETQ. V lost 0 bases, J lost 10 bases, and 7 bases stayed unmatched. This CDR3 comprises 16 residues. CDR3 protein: CASSLAYPGQGSPLHF. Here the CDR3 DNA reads TGCGCCAGCAGCTTGGCTTACCCGGGACAGGGGTCACCCCTCCACTTT.

The CDR3 here is CASSLPPFLKKTSDEQFF. The CDR3 DNA follows: TGCGCCAGCAGCTTGCCTCCGTTCCTTAAGAAAACTAGCGATGAGCAGTTCTTC. The chain uses TRBV5-1 and TRBJ2-1; 7 bases match TRBD2. CDR3 size: 18 residues. Germline V gene sequence: CDR1 SGHRS, CDR2 YFSETQ. J lost 8 bases, V lost 1 base, and 18 bases had no gene match.

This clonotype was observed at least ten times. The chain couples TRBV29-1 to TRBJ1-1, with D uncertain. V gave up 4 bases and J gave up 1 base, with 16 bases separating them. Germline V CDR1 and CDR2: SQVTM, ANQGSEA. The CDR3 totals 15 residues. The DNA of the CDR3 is TGCAGCGTTGTTCCCTCCGCACGGTCGAACACTGAAGCTTTCTTT. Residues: CSVVPSARSNTEAFF.

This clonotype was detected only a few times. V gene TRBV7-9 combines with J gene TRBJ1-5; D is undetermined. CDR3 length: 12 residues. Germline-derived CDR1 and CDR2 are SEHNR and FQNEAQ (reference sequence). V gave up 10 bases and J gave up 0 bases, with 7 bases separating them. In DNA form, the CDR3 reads TGTGCCACCGGGGATAGCAATCAGCCCCAGCATTTT. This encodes CATGDSNQPQHF.

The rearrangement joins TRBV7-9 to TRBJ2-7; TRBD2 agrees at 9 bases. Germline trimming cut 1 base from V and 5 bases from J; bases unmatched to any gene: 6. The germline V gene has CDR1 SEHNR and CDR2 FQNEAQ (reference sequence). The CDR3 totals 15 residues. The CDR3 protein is CASSLGRASGNEQYF. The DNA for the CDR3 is TGTGCCAGCAGCTTAGGGAGGGCTAGCGGGAACGAGCAGTACTTC.

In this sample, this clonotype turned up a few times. In nucleotides, the CDR3 is TGTGCCAGCAGTTACCGGGGGTACAATGAGCAGTTCTTC. Encoded protein: CASSYRGYNEQFF. V usage is TRBV27 and J usage is TRBJ2-1; possible D gene TRBD2, 6 bases. The V and J ends lost 4 bases and 4 bases respectively, with 8 bases between them. The CDR3 covers 13 residues. The germline V gene encodes CDR1 MNHEY and CDR2 SMNVEV (reference sequence).

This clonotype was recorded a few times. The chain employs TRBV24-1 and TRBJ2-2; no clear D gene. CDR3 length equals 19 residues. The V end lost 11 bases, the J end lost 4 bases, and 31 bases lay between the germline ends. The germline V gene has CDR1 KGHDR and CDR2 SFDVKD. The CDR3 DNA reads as TGTGCCATTCCCCTTCGCCAGACACCTGGGCTCACCCGCACCGGGGAGCTGTTTTTT. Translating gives CAIPLRQTPGLTRTGELFF.

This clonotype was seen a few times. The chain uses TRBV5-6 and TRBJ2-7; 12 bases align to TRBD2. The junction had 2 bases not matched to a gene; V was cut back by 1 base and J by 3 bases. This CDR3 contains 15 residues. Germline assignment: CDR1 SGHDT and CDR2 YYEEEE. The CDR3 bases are TGTGCCAGCAGCTTGATACTAGCGGGAGGCTACGAGCAGTACTTC. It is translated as CASSLILAGGYEQYF.

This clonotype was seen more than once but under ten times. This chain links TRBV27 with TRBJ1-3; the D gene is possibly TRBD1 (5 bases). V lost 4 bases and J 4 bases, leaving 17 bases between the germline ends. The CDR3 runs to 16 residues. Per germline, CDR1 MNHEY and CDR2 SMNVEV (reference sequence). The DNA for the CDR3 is TGTGCCAGCAGTTCGCGGGAGGGGCCGCTCGGAAACACCATATATTTT. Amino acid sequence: CASSSREGPLGNTIYF.

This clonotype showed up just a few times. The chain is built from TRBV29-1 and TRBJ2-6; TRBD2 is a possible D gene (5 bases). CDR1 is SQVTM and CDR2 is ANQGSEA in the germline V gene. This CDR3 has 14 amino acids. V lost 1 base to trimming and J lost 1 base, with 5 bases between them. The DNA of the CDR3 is TGCAGCGTTGAAGGGGAGTCTGGGGCCAACGTCCTGACTTTC. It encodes CSVEGESGANVLTF.

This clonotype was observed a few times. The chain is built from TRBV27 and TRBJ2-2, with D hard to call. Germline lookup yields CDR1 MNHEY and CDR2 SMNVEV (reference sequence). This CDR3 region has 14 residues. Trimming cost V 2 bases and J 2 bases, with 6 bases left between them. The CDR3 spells CASSLILNTGELFF. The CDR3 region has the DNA TGTGCCAGCAGTTTAATACTTAACACCGGGGAGCTGTTTTTT.

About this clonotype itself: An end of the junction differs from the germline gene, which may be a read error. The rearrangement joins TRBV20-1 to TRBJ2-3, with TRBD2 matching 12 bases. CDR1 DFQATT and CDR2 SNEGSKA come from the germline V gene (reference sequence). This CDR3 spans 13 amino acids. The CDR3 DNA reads TGCACTGCTCCCGGGACTAGCGGGCAGACGCAGTATTTT. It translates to CTAPGTSGQTQYF.